The TCR beta chain described here comes from a study of cytomegalovirus exposure and HLA in healthy donors. Study background: There were approximately 400 genotyped donors. Of these, roughly 80% fell in the genetic ancestry cluster associated with self-reported Caucasian donors. Study conclusions and caveats: The authors reported that TCR beta sequences could predict HLA-A and HLA-B alleles. These predictions were accurate for most subjects in the first cohort. In a later analysis, DRB1 alleles had the most associated TCRs; HLA-C alleles the fewest.

A multiplex PCR was run with 60 Vbeta primers and 13 Jbeta primers. TCRdb's copy holds only in-frame clones and misses some; the assay was immunoSEQ multiplex PCR. The data show roughly 120,000 clones, around 60% seen once. All the people who gave samples were healthy bone marrow donors. The germline gives CDR1 SGDLS, CDR2 YYNGEE. CDR3 length: 14 residues. V lost 0 bases to trimming and J lost 6 bases, with 7 bases between them. As regards this clone: The antigen is undetermined.

This chain joins TRBV9 and TRBJ1-6; D is uncertain. The source is a man aged 40-50 years in good health and CMV-seropositive. The specimen sequenced was PBMCs. CDR3 DNA sequence: TGTGCCAGCAGCGTAGGGACTACTAATTCACCCCTCCACTTT. It specifies CASSVGTTNSPLHF.